The rows below give T cell receptor beta chains drawn from one sample of a study of response to subunit inactivated influenza vaccine. Using its own MiXCR run on the RT-PCR reads, TCRdb lists one record per CDR3 protein. The repertoire holds 500,000 to 600,000 distinct CDR3 sequences, approximately 7.7% seen once, with over 10% in the top ten. The sample here was PBMCs from blood, taken roughly 24 months after vaccination. The receptors here all came from a man in his fifties or sixties who received an inactivated influenza vaccine. The CDR3 runs from the conserved cysteine through the conserved F or W. The D gene is left open where the match is weak. Only some rows state a clone size, as once, few, many or a class for expanded clones.

>TRBV10-3|NA|few|TRBJ2-7
TGTGCCATCAGTGAGTCGACGGGGGCCCCCTACGAGCAGTACTTC
CAISESTGAPYEQYF
>TRBV20-1|NA|few|TRBJ2-7
TGCAGTGCTAGCGGTGAGGGTAGTACCTACGAGCAGTACTTC
CSASGEGSTYEQYF
>TRBV11-2|NA|NA|TRBJ1-1
TGTGCCAGCAGCTTTTCCAGGGACCTGAAGGCTTTCTTT
CASSFSRDLKAFF
>TRBV28|TRBD2|NA|TRBJ2-7
TGTGCCAGCAGTTCTGGGGGGCTAGCGGGAGGCCCGCAGGAGGGCTACGAGCAGTACTTC
CASSSGGLAGGPQEGYEQYF
>TRBV4-2|NA|few|TRBJ2-5
TGTGCCAGCAGCCAAGATACGAAGGCTAAAGAGACCCAGTACTTC
CASSQDTKAKETQYF
>TRBV12-3/TRBV12-4|TRBD1|NA|TRBJ1-4
TGTGCCAGCAGTCCGGGACAGCCTTATGAAAAACTGTTTTTT
CASSPGQPYEKLFF
>TRBV20-1|TRBD2|few|TRBJ2-1
TGCAGTGCCTACTCACGAGCGGGAGGATCCTACAATGAGCAGTTCTTC
CSAYSRAGGSYNEQFF
>TRBV4-3|TRBD2|many|TRBJ2-2
TGCGCCAGCAGCCAAGATGAGCGGGAGATAGCCGGGGAGCTGTTTTTT
CASSQDEREIAGELFF
>TRBV20-1|NA|many|TRBJ1-2
TGCAGTTTCAGGGAAGATGGCTACACCTTC
CSFREDGYTF
>TRBV12-3/TRBV12-4|NA|many|TRBJ1-5
TGTGCCAGCAGTATACAGGGAAATCAGCCCCAGCATTTT
CASSIQGNQPQHF
>TRBV6-2/TRBV6-3|NA|few|TRBJ1-6
TGTGCCAGCAGTTACCCAGGACAGAGCAATTCACCCCTCCACTTT
CASSYPGQSNSPLHF
>TRBV25-1|TRBD2|many|TRBJ2-1
TGTGCCAGCAGTGAACTAGCGGGAGGCATGAACAATGAGCAGTTCTTC
CASSELAGGMNNEQFF
>TRBV7-3|NA|few|TRBJ2-3
TGTGCCAGCAGCTCACTCGGTTACGGAGATACGCAGTATTTT
CASSSLGYGDTQYF
>TRBV11-2|NA|NA|TRBJ2-7
TGTGCCAGCAGCCAACACGGGTACGGCGAGCAGTACTTC
CASSQHGYGEQYF
>TRBV5-1|TRBD1|many|TRBJ1-6
TGCGCCAGCAGCTCGGACAGGGGCTTCGGGAGCTCCTATAATTCACCCCTCCACTTT
CASSSDRGFGSSYNSPLHF
>TRBV29-1|NA|many|TRBJ2-7
TGCAGCGTTGACCTAACAGGGAGCTCCTACGAGCAGTACTTC
CSVDLTGSSYEQYF
>TRBV5-1|TRBD2|many|TRBJ2-1
TGCGCCAGCAGCTTGATCGCGGGAGGCTACAATGAGCAGTTCTTC
CASSLIAGGYNEQFF
>TRBV14|NA|few|TRBJ2-5
TGTGCCAGCAGCCTTCGTAGTGGACTGGGGGGGACCCAGTACTTC
CASSLRSGLGGTQYF
>TRBV27|NA|many|TRBJ2-6
TGTGCCAGCAGTTTATTTCCCAGTAGCTCTGGGGCCAACGTCCTGACTTTC
CASSLFPSSSGANVLTF
>TRBV4-1|TRBD2|NA|TRBJ2-1
TGCGCCAGCAGCCAACGGACTAGCGGGAGCAATGAGCAGTTCTTC
CASSQRTSGSNEQFF
>TRBV5-1|TRBD1|many|TRBJ2-7
TGCGCCAGCAGCCACGGGGACAGCACCTACGAGCAGTACTTC
CASSHGDSTYEQYF
>TRBV18|TRBD2|many|TRBJ2-3
TGTGCCAGCAGCCCGGGGGGAAACACAGATACGCAGTATTTT
CASSPGGNTDTQYF